The table lists the clone carrying this T cell receptor (beta chain) with many counts. The antigen is undetermined. V shed 8 bases, J shed 2 bases, and the junction held 6 bases outside the gene matches. The CDR3 extends over 16 amino acids. Germline-derived CDR1 and CDR2 are MNHNS and SASEGT. This sample stems from a study of T cells in Graves' hyperthyroidism and ophthalmopathy. Study observations and caveats: A 13 V-J signature model discriminated ophthalmopathy versus stable hyperthyroidism.

The study enrolled patients aged 18 to 65 with newly diagnosed hyperthyroidism of under 2 months' duration. Template material for amplifying TCR beta CDR3 regions consisted of RNA transcripts. The HTBI primer set served for first-round RT-PCR of the TCR CDR3. One entry per CDR3 protein, called by TCRdb with MiXCR from the multiplex PCR reads. The sample has approximately 740,000 distinct CDR3 sequences; 14% are singletons. The origin of this receptor is a woman aged 18-35 years with Graves' hyperthyroidism. The V call is TRBV6-1, the J call TRBJ2-6, with 10 bases that match TRBD1. Input material: blood. CDR3 residues: CASALGTGAGANVLTF. CDR3 DNA: TGTGCCAGCGCCCTGGGGACAGGGGCTGGGGCCAACGTCCTGACTTTC.